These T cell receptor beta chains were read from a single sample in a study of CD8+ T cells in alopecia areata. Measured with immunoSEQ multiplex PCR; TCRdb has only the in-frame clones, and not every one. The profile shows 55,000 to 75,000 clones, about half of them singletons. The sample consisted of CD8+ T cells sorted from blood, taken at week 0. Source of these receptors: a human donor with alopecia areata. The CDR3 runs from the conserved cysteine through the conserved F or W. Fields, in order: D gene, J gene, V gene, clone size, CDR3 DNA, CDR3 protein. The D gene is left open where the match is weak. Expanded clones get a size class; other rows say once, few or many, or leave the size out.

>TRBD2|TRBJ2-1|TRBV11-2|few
TGTGCCAGCAGCTTAGAGTTTTGGGAGGGTCCGTTCTTC
CASSLEFWEGPFF
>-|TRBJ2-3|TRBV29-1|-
TGCAGCGTTGAAGATATCAGCGGGTCTAGCACAGATACGCAGTATTTT
CSVEDISGSSTDTQYF
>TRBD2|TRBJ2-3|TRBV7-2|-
TGTGCCAGCAGCTTAGGTCGGGGAGGGATAAGCACAGATACGCAGTATTTT
CASSLGRGGISTDTQYF
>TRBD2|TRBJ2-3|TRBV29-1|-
TGCAGCATTAGGGCTAGCGGGAGGGGTTTCACAGATACGCAGTATTTT
CSIRASGRGFTDTQYF
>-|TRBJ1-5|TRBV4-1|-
TGCGCCAGCAGCCAAGATGGGGGGCAGGATCAGCCCCAGCATTTT
CASSQDGGQDQPQHF
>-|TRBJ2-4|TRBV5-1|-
TGCGCCAGCAGATATGCGGGGTTTGACATTCAGTACTTC
CASRYAGFDIQYF
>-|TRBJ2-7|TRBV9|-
TGTGCCAGCAGCGTTTTCGCAGGATACGAGCAGTACTTC
CASSVFAGYEQYF
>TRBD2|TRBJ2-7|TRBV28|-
TGTGCCAGCATCGGGGCGAGGGAGGGTTCCGATGGCGAGCAGTACTTC
CASIGAREGSDGEQYF
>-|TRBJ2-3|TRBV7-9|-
TGTGCCAGCAGCCATGGGGTGGATACGCAGTATTTT
CASSHGVDTQYF
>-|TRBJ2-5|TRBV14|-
TGTGCCAGCAGCCAAAGAGGGCCGGCCGGGACCCAGTACTTC
CASSQRGPAGTQYF
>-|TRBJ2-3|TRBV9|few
TGTGCCAGCAGCGAGGGGACCTTTAGCACAGATACGCAGTATTTT
CASSEGTFSTDTQYF
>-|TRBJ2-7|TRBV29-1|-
TGCAGCGTTGATAGCCAGGGTAACGAGCAGTACTTC
CSVDSQGNEQYF
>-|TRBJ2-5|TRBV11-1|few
TGTGCCAGCAGCTATTCGACCGGGACCAACTCTTGGACCCAGTACTTC
CASSYSTGTNSWTQYF
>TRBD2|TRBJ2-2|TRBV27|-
TGTGCCAGCCGTACCCTAGCGGACACCGGGGAGCTGTTTTTT
CASRTLADTGELFF
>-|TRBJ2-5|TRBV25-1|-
TGTGCCAGCAGTGAATTTGGGGAAGAAGAGACCCAGTACTTC
CASSEFGEEETQYF
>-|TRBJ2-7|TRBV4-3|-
TGCGCCAGCAGCCAAGGGCCAGGGGCCACCTACGAGCAGTACTTC
CASSQGPGATYEQYF
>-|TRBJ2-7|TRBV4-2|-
TGTGCCAGCAGCCTCCCCGGGGCGGGTAACCCCTACGAGCAGTACTTC
CASSLPGAGNPYEQYF
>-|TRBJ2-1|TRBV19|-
TGTGCCAGTAGGAGATACAATGAGCAGTTCTTC
CASRRYNEQFF
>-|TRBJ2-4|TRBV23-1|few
TGCGCCAGCAGTCGAAAGGGCAGGGAGGACAAAAACATTCAGTACTTC
CASSRKGREDKNIQYF
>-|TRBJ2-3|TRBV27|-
TGTGCCAGCACCTGGGGCAGAGAAGCAGATACGCAGTATTTT
CASTWGREADTQYF
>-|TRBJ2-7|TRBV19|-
TGTGCCAGCACCCGATCCGTGATTTACTACGAGCAGTACTTC
CASTRSVIYYEQYF
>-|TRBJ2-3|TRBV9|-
TGTGCCAGCAGCGTACTTAACGGCGAGGGGTCAGATACGCAGTATTTT
CASSVLNGEGSDTQYF
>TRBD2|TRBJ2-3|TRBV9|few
TGTGCCAGCAGCGTAGAACCTAGCGGGAGAGATACGCAGTATTTT
CASSVEPSGRDTQYF
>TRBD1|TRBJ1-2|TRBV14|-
TGTGCCAGCAGCCATCTAGGGACAGGAGCTAACTATGGCTACACCTTC
CASSHLGTGANYGYTF
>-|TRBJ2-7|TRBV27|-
TGTGCCAGCACCTACACCACGGGGAGCTCCTACGAGCAGTACTTC
CASTYTTGSSYEQYF
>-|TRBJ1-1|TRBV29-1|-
TGCAGCGTTGATCAGGGAACTGAAGCTTTCTTT
CSVDQGTEAFF
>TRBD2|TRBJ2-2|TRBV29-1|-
TGCAGCGTCCATGCGGAAGGACTAGCGGGAGGAGGGACCGGGGAGCTGTTTTTT
CSVHAEGLAGGGTGELFF
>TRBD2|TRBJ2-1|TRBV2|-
TGTGCCAGCAGTGGAAGACTAGCGGGAGTAAATGAGCAGTTCTTC
CASSGRLAGVNEQFF